The 25 T cell receptor beta chains reported below all come from one sample, sequenced in a study of shared clonotypes between healthy human individuals. CD45RO negativity and positive selection for CCR7 defined naive CD8 cells, a population that excluded terminally differentiated effector memory CD45RA+ cells. Using immunoSEQ multiplex PCR, the repertoire was profiled, and TCRdb retains in-frame clones only, with some absent. The sample contains hundreds of thousands of clones, 90% to 95% of which appear only once. Sequenced input: naive CD8+ T cells sorted from blood. The source is a young man in good health.

J is TRBJ2-7 and V is TRBV9, with TRBD2 matching 8 bases. This CDR3 has 13 amino acids. CDR1 SGDLS and CDR2 YYNGEE come from the germline V gene. Trimming took 4 bases from V and 6 from J; bases not matched to a gene: 6. The CDR3 sequence is CASSPGTSFEQYF. The CDR3 DNA reads as TGTGCCAGCAGCCCCGGGACTAGTTTCGAGCAGTACTTC.

The CDR3 spells CASSFLVYNEQFF. CDR3 DNA: TGTGCCAGCAGCTTTCTAGTTTACAATGAGCAGTTCTTC. The chain couples TRBV11-2 to TRBJ2-1; D gene ambiguous. V lost 3 bases and J 4 bases, leaving 7 bases between the germline ends. CDR3 length: 13 amino acids. From germline, CDR1 is SGHAT and CDR2 FQNNGV.

CDR3 in amino acids: CASSLEQGIDGYTF. The DNA for the CDR3 is TGCGCCAGCAGCTTGGAACAGGGGATCGATGGCTACACCTTC. The rearrangement joins TRBV5-1 to TRBJ1-2; 7 bases agree with TRBD1. This CDR3 is built from 14 residues. V lost 0 bases, J lost 6 bases, and 5 bases stayed unmatched. Germline V CDR1 and CDR2: SGHRS, YFSETQ.

CDR3 sequence reads: CASSYAGTADYGYTF. CDR3 nucleotides: TGTGCCAGCAGTTACGCCGGGACAGCGGACTATGGCTACACCTTC. The J gene is TRBJ1-2, the V gene TRBV6-5; TRBD1 matches 7 bases. Trimming took 2 bases from V and 3 from J; bases not matched to a gene: 6. Germline CDR1 MNHEY, CDR2 SVGAGI. The CDR3 has 15 amino acids.

The V call is TRBV6-1, the J call TRBJ1-5; D perhaps matches TRBD1 (5 bases). Germline V lookup: CDR1 MNHNS, CDR2 SASEGT. The CDR3 runs 14 residues. V was trimmed by 5 bases and J by 3 bases, leaving 11 bases between them. The CDR3 here is CASSSWGYNQPQHF. The CDR3 DNA sequence: TGTGCCAGCAGTTCCTGGGGGTACAATCAGCCCCAGCATTTT.

The V and J genes are TRBV28 and TRBJ1-2, with D tentatively TRBD1 (5 bases). Trimming removed 4 bases from V and 5 bases from J, with 14 bases in between. The CDR3 is 14 residues long. Germline V gene data show CDR1 as MDHEN and CDR2 as SYDVKM. DNA for the CDR3: TGTGCCAGCAGTTGGGCCGGGACGAATTATGGCTACACCTTC. The encoded protein is CASSWAGTNYGYTF.

The chain carries TRBV6-1 and TRBJ2-7, with D hard to call. The ends were cut back, 1 base at V and 2 bases at J, with 6 bases in the middle. The CDR3 runs 13 residues. Germline V gives CDR1 MNHNS, CDR2 SASEGT. The DNA for the CDR3 is TGTGCCAGCAGTGAAGGGAACACCTACGAGCAGTACTTC. It translates to CASSEGNTYEQYF.

V usage is TRBV5-6 and J usage is TRBJ1-4, with D perhaps matching TRBD1 (5 bases). Germline CDR1 and CDR2: SGHDT and YYEEEE. Trimming pared 3 bases from V and 6 bases from J, leaving 9 bases between. This CDR3 has 13 amino acids. The DNA of the CDR3 is TGTGCCAGCAGCTCTGGGGGGGATGAAAAACTGTTTTTT. It specifies CASSSGGDEKLFF.

This clone was seen a few times. The CDR3 DNA reads TGTGCCAGCACCCTCTTTTCGTCTCCGGGACTATCCAACAATGAGCAGTTCTTC. Translating gives CASTLFSSPGLSNNEQFF. This chain uses TRBV27 with TRBJ2-1; 7 nucleotides agree with TRBD2. The CDR3 has 18 amino acids. From germline, CDR1 is MNHEY and CDR2 SMNVEV (reference sequence). V was clipped by 7 bases and J by 5 bases; unmatched bases: 20.

This chain connects TRBV6-6 to TRBJ1-1; no reliable D call. CDR1 and CDR2 from the germline V gene are MNHNY and SVGAGI (reference sequence). The V end was cut by 0 bases, the J end by 1 base, with 9 bases between. The CDR3 is made up of 15 amino acids. CDR3 region: CASSYSRETNTEAFF. For the CDR3, the DNA is TGTGCCAGCAGTTACTCAAGGGAAACGAACACTGAAGCTTTCTTT.

The genes are TRBV28 and TRBJ2-1; 9 bases match TRBD2. Trimming removed 6 bases from V and 5 bases from J; junction bases left unmatched: 17. The CDR3 has 18 amino acids. The V gene's germline CDR1 is MDHEN and CDR2 SYDVKM. The CDR3 DNA sequence: TGTGCCAGCAGCATACGAGCAAGGGGCGGGAGGGGAAACAATGAGCAGTTCTTC. It codes for CASSIRARGGRGNNEQFF.

Points on this clone: One end of the junction is discordant with germline, which a read error may explain. This rearrangement joins TRBV2 to TRBJ1-5; D uncertain. This CDR3 comprises 12 residues. The germline gives CDR1 SNHLY, CDR2 FYNNEI. The CDR3 here is CASSGVNPQKYF. CDR3 nucleotide sequence: TGTGCCAGCAGCGGCGTCAATCCCCAAAAGTATTTT.

This rearrangement joins TRBV5-4 to TRBJ2-7, with TRBD2 matching over 11 bases. CDR3 length: 17 residues. Germline trimming cut 3 bases from V and 0 bases from J; bases unmatched to any gene: 8. Germline V gives CDR1 SGHNT, CDR2 YYREEE (reference sequence). As DNA, the CDR3 is TGTGCCAGCAGCTCAACTAGCGGGAGAACGCCCTCCTACGAGCAGTACTTC. Translation: CASSSTSGRTPSYEQYF.

The chain is built from TRBV2 and TRBJ2-7; perhaps TRBD2 as D (7 bases). Trimming stripped 8 bases from V and 6 bases from J, with 14 bases between. Germline V gene sequence: CDR1 SNHLY, CDR2 FYNNEI. The CDR3 has 12 residues. The CDR3 here is CASLGGGSEQYF. The CDR3 DNA sequence: TGTGCCAGCCTGGGGGGGGGCAGCGAGCAGTACTTC.

The V gene is TRBV25-1, the J gene TRBJ2-3; D is perhaps TRBD1 (5 bases). Trimming left V 7 bases short and J 2 bases short, with 19 bases between. Germline CDR1 and CDR2: MGHDK and SYGVNS. This CDR3 contains 16 residues. This chain's CDR3 is CASTTHDSRLTDTQYF. The CDR3 DNA is TGTGCCAGCACGACACACGACAGCAGACTCACAGATACGCAGTATTTT.

The chain is built from TRBV28 and TRBJ2-7; D unclear. The CDR3 has 17 residues. From germline, CDR1 is MDHEN and CDR2 SYDVKM. V lost 3 bases, J lost 1 base, and 19 bases lay in between. CDR3 region: CASSFFFNGERSYEQYF. The CDR3 region has the DNA TGTGCCAGCAGTTTTTTTTTCAACGGAGAAAGATCCTACGAGCAGTACTTC.

J is TRBJ2-7 and V is TRBV9; D is ambiguous. This CDR3 region has 12 residues. V was trimmed by 3 bases and J by 6 bases, leaving 10 bases between them. The V gene's germline CDR1 is SGDLS and CDR2 YYNGEE. CDR3 residues: CASSDPSPEQYF. Written as DNA, the CDR3 is TGTGCCAGCAGCGACCCAAGTCCCGAGCAGTACTTC.

J is TRBJ2-7 and V is TRBV15; tentatively, D is TRBD2 (5 bases). There are 15 residues in the CDR3. CDR1 is LNHNV and CDR2 is YYDKDF in the germline V gene (reference sequence). The V end lost 4 bases, the J end lost 3 bases, and 16 bases lay between the germline ends. Here the CDR3 reads CATSTSLDRDYEQYF. The CDR3 DNA reads as TGTGCCACCAGCACCTCTTTGGATCGGGACTACGAGCAGTACTTC. Filled out from reference TRBV15 and TRBJ2-7, the complete variable domain reads DAMVIQNPRYQVTQFGKPVTLSCSQTLNHNVMYWYQQKSSQAPKLLFHYYDKDFNNEADTPDNFQSRRPNTSFCFLDIRSPGLGDTAMYLCATSTSLDRDYEQYFGPGTRLTVT.

This chain links TRBV7-3 with TRBJ2-7; D uncertain. The CDR3 contains 15 residues. Trimming shortened V by 4 bases and J by 0 bases, and 13 bases separated the two germline ends. CDR1 and CDR2 (germline): SGHTA, FQGTGA. CDR3 DNA sequence: TGTGCCAGCAGCTCCTCGGGTGAGAGCTCCTACGAGCAGTACTTC. This gives the protein CASSSSGESSYEQYF.

The CDR3 region has the DNA TGTGCCAGCAGCACCACGGGGACCTATGGCTACACCTTC. Its translation is CASSTTGTYGYTF. This chain joins TRBV6-5 and TRBJ1-2; the D gene is possibly TRBD1 (5 bases). This CDR3 contains 13 residues. Trimming removed 6 bases at V and 4 bases at J, with 12 bases between. Germline CDR1 and CDR2: MNHEY and SVGAGI.

A single count supports this clone. This chain uses TRBV6-6 with TRBJ1-4; D call uncertain. Germline V gene sequence: CDR1 MNHNY, CDR2 SVGAGI (reference sequence). The V end was cut by 7 bases, the J end by 5 bases, with 5 bases between. The CDR3 is made up of 11 amino acids. CDR3 sequence: CASTLNEKLFF. As DNA, the CDR3 is TGTGCCAGCACCCTCAATGAAAAACTGTTTTTT.

As regards this clone: The same CDR3 also results from other DNA sequences found in this sample. The CDR3 nucleotides read TGTGCCAGCAGCTTAGGGGCGAACACTGAAGCTTTCTTT. Translating it yields CASSLGANTEAFF. The chain recombines TRBV7-6 with TRBJ1-1; D call uncertain. Per the germline V gene, CDR1 is SGHVS and CDR2 is FNYEAQ. This CDR3 region has 13 residues. V was cut by 1 base and J by 1 base, with 4 bases left in between.

The chain employs TRBV7-9 and TRBJ2-1, with 14 bases matching TRBD2. Germline lookup yields CDR1 SEHNR and CDR2 FQNEAQ (reference sequence). V lost 5 bases and J lost 9; bases outside the gene matches: 9. The CDR3 loop spans 16 amino acids. CDR3 bases: TGTGCCAGCAGCCCTATGACTAGCGGGAGGGCCGTTGAGCAGTTCTTC. Its protein is CASSPMTSGRAVEQFF.

This chain connects TRBV19 to TRBJ2-5; perhaps TRBD1 as D (6 bases). Trimming stripped 3 bases from V and 3 bases from J, with 11 bases between. The CDR3 has 14 residues. From germline, CDR1 is LNHDA and CDR2 SQIVND (reference sequence). The CDR3 coding sequence is TGTGCCAGTAGTATCAGGGGCCGCGAAGAGACCCAGTACTTC. As protein: CASSIRGREETQYF.

The V and J genes are TRBV19 and TRBJ1-1; a weak D match, TRBD1 (5 bases). The germline gives CDR1 LNHDA, CDR2 SQIVND (reference sequence). Trimming removed 9 bases from V and 0 bases from J, with 20 bases in between. The CDR3 has 16 amino acids. This CDR3 reads CASSFTRGVMNTEAFF. In DNA, the CDR3 is TGTGCCAGCTCGTTCACCCGGGGGGTGATGAACACTGAAGCTTTCTTT.